The subject of this entry is one T cell receptor (beta chain). Repertoires were generated with immunoSEQ multiplex PCR, while TCRdb's copy carries only in-frame clones and drops some. The data contain some 220,000 clones, approximately 85% of them seen just once; the ten biggest clones take up around 2.5%. The sample belongs to a study of blood T cell repertoires in COVID-19. Input material: peripheral blood. The source of this sequence is a woman aged 65 to 85 with COVID-19, enrolled during active disease.

In DNA form, the CDR3 reads TGTGCCAGCAGTTACTCGAGTGGGACAGACACTGAAGCTTTCTTT. Translating it yields CASSYSSGTDTEAFF. The chain combines TRBV6-5 with TRBJ1-1; 7 bases agree with TRBD1. This CDR3 region has 15 residues. V lost 0 bases, J lost 3 bases, and 4 bases stayed unmatched. CDR1 is MNHEY, CDR2 SVGAGI, per germline.